A single sample gave rise to the 27 T cell receptor beta chains below, sequenced in a study of cytomegalovirus exposure and HLA in healthy donors. Primers: 60 Vbeta forward and 13 Jbeta reverse. The method was immunoSEQ multiplex PCR; TCRdb's version includes in-frame clones alone and lacks a portion of them. Of approximately 130,000 clones in the sample, about 80% were seen once. Sequencing input: PBMCs. These receptors were collected from a woman in her forties or fifties in good health and CMV-seropositive.

The chain is built from TRBV2 and TRBJ2-1, with D perhaps matching TRBD2 (7 bases). Trimming left V 4 bases short and J 2 bases short, with 12 bases between. Germline lookup yields CDR1 SNHLY and CDR2 FYNNEI. The CDR3 consists of 15 residues. The DNA of the CDR3 is TGTGCCAGCAGTGTTGGAGGGGGGGCCTACAATGAGCAGTTCTTC. It translates to CASSVGGGAYNEQFF.

In its sample, this clone was seen a few times. The J gene is TRBJ1-1, the V gene TRBV18; 7 positions agree with TRBD1. The CDR3 has 16 residues. Trimming removed 6 bases from V and 5 bases from J; junction bases left unmatched: 15. The germline V gene encodes CDR1 KGHSH and CDR2 LQKENI. The CDR3 sequence is CASSPGTATKRTEAFF. The CDR3 DNA reads as TGTGCCAGCTCGCCAGGGACAGCGACTAAAAGGACTGAAGCTTTCTTT.

As DNA, the CDR3 is TGCGCCAGCAGCTTAATAGCGGGAGCAGATGAGCAGTTCTTC. Its translation: CASSLIAGADEQFF. The J gene is TRBJ2-1, the V gene TRBV5-1; 9 bases are shared with TRBD2. In germline, CDR1 is SGHRS, CDR2 YFSETQ. The CDR3 spans 14 residues. The ends lost 2 bases at V and 8 bases at J; junction bases unmatched: 5.

This chain links TRBV30 with TRBJ1-5; TRBD1 aligns across 8 bases. This CDR3 comprises 15 residues. Losses at the gene ends were 1 base for V and 6 bases for J; bases not matched to a gene: 8. CDR1 is GTSNPN, CDR2 SVGIG, per germline (reference sequence). The CDR3 DNA follows: TGTGCCTGGAGTGGCCCAGGGGGCGCGGGTCAGCCCCAGCATTTT. This translates into CAWSGPGGAGQPQHF.

The chain links TRBV6-5 to TRBJ1-5, with no clear D. The germline CDR1 and CDR2 sequences are MNHEY and SVGAGI. V dropped 2 bases and J dropped 6 bases, with 8 bases sitting between them. CDR3 length: 13 residues. The CDR3 protein is CASSYGRGQPQHF. The CDR3 DNA is TGTGCCAGCAGTTACGGGCGTGGTCAGCCCCAGCATTTT.

This clone was observed once. The chain combines TRBV2 with TRBJ2-7; 8 bases line up with TRBD1. Germline V gives CDR1 SNHLY, CDR2 FYNNEI. Germline trimming cut 6 bases from V and 6 bases from J; bases unmatched to any gene: 4. CDR3 size: 12 residues. The CDR3 sequence is CASRSDRAEQYF. DNA for the CDR3: TGTGCCAGCAGATCGGACAGGGCCGAGCAGTACTTC.

This chain connects TRBV7-9 to TRBJ2-5; 12 bases match TRBD2. Trimming cost V 2 bases and J 1 base; bases outside gene matches: 8. The CDR3 totals 18 residues. The germline V gene has CDR1 SEHNR and CDR2 FQNEAQ (reference sequence). The CDR3 DNA reads TGTGCCAGCAGCTTAATCAGAGGACTAGCGGGGCTCCAAGAGACCCAGTACTTC. This codes for CASSLIRGLAGLQETQYF. Full variable domain (outside the CDR3, taken from reference TRBV7-9 and TRBJ2-5): DTGVSQNPRHKITKRGQNVTFRCDPISEHNRLYWYRQTLGQGPEFLTYFQNEAQLEKSRLLSDRFSAERPKGSFSTLEIQRTEQGDSAMYLCASSLIRGLAGLQETQYFGPGTRLLVL.

This rearrangement joins TRBV4-3 to TRBJ2-5, with D perhaps matching TRBD1 (5 bases). This CDR3 contains 13 residues. Trimming removed 1 base at V and 4 bases at J, with 7 bases between. Germline values: CDR1 LGHNA, CDR2 YSLEER. The CDR3 DNA is TGCGCCAGCAGCCAAGGGCAGGGAGAGACCCAGTACTTC. Its protein is CASSQGQGETQYF.

The V call is TRBV10-3, the J call TRBJ1-2, with D hard to call. The CDR3 contains 11 residues. V lost 11 bases and J 2 bases, leaving 9 bases between the germline ends. The germline CDR1 and CDR2 sequences are ENHRY and SYGVKD. CDR3 sequence (DNA): TGTGCCTATGGCTGGAACTATGGCTACACCTTC. It codes for CAYGWNYGYTF.

The sample holds one count of this clone. This chain links TRBV6-6 with TRBJ2-1; unclear D gene. Trimming took off 8 bases at V and 0 bases at J, with 11 bases between the two ends. This CDR3 region has 14 residues. CDR1 is MNHNY, CDR2 SVGAGI, per germline (reference sequence). CDR3: CASGHPSSYNEQFF. The CDR3 region has the DNA TGTGCCAGCGGGCACCCGAGCTCCTACAATGAGCAGTTCTTC.

The chain joins TRBV30 to TRBJ2-1; 8 bases align to TRBD2. The CDR3 has 12 amino acids. Germline loops: CDR1 GTSNPN, CDR2 SVGIG (reference sequence). After removal of 2 bases from V and 9 bases from J, the junction contained 3 bases not matched to a gene. The CDR3 region is CAWSLAGLEQFF. As DNA, the CDR3 is TGTGCCTGGAGTTTAGCGGGACTTGAGCAGTTCTTC. Full variable domain (remainder filled in from reference TRBV30 and TRBJ2-1): SQTIHQWPATLVQPVGSPLSLECTVEGTSNPNLYWYRQAAGRGLQLLFYSVGIGQISSEVPQNLSASRPQDRQFILSSKKLLLSDSGFYLCAWSLAGLEQFFGPGTRLTVL.

The V gene is TRBV30, the J gene TRBJ2-1; D gene ambiguous. Germline V gene sequence: CDR1 GTSNPN, CDR2 SVGIG (reference sequence). V lost 0 bases and J 4 bases, leaving 10 bases between the germline ends. This CDR3 is built from 14 residues. CDR3 DNA sequence: TGTGCCTGGAGTGTGGGCTCTCTATACAATGAGCAGTTCTTC. Translated: CAWSVGSLYNEQFF.

The chain uses TRBV15 and TRBJ2-7; 9 bases agree with TRBD2. Trimming took 0 bases from V and 5 from J; bases not matched to a gene: 5. The germline V gene encodes CDR1 LNHNV and CDR2 YYDKDF (reference sequence). This CDR3 has 15 amino acids. DNA of the CDR3: TGTGCCACCAGCAGAGATACTAGCGGGTACCACGAGCAGTACTTC. Translation gives CATSRDTSGYHEQYF.

The chain recombines TRBV19 with TRBJ1-1; 7 bases agree with TRBD1. The CDR3 has 14 residues. The germline V gene encodes CDR1 LNHDA and CDR2 SQIVND (reference sequence). With 6 bases clipped from V and 4 bases from J, the junction kept 8 bases outside the gene matches. CDR3 DNA sequence: TGTGCCAGTAGACCCAGGGGGAAAGTCACTGAAGCTTTCTTT. Protein sequence: CASRPRGKVTEAFF.

The J gene is TRBJ2-5, the V gene TRBV4-2; 10 nucleotides agree with TRBD1. Near its end, the DNA agrees better with TRBJ2-7, so the J call may be wrong. Germline CDR1 is LGHNA and CDR2 is YNFKEQ. The CDR3 is 14 amino acids. The CDR3 here is CASSPGTGDYEQYF. The CDR3 nucleotides are TGTGCCAGCAGCCCCGGGACAGGGGACTACGAGCAGTACTTC.

J is TRBJ2-2 and V is TRBV7-3; D remains unclear. Germline CDR1 SGHTA, CDR2 FQGTGA. V was cut by 5 bases and J by 7 bases, with 8 bases left in between. The CDR3 is 12 residues long. The CDR3 DNA reads TGTGCCAGCAGCGTCTATGGCGGGGAGCTGTTTTTT. It codes for CASSVYGGELFF.

J is TRBJ2-7 and V is TRBV4-1; D perhaps matches TRBD1 (5 bases). Per the germline V gene, CDR1 is MGHRA and CDR2 is YSYEKL. V lost 1 base and J lost 2, with 9 bases in between. The CDR3 loop spans 14 amino acids. The DNA of the CDR3 is TGCGCCAGCAGCCAAGGTCAGGGCACCTACGAGCAGTACTTC. The encoded protein is CASSQGQGTYEQYF.

V and J are TRBV19 and TRBJ2-2; the match to TRBD2 covers 7 bases. The germline CDR1 and CDR2 sequences are LNHDA and SQIVND (reference sequence). V lost 0 bases and J lost 2; bases outside the gene matches: 9. This CDR3 has 18 residues. This CDR3 reads CASSIDRGSGLNTGELFF. The CDR3 bases are TGTGCCAGTAGTATAGATCGAGGTAGCGGGCTAAACACCGGGGAGCTGTTTTTT.

The J gene is TRBJ2-5, the V gene TRBV30; 8 bases agree with TRBD1. The CDR3 is 15 amino acids. V was pared by 1 base and J by 5 bases, with 9 bases of the junction left unmatched. CDR1 is GTSNPN and CDR2 is SVGIG in the germline V gene (reference sequence). DNA of the CDR3: TGTGCCTGGAGTGCAGGACAGGGAGGTTGGGAGACCCAGTACTTC. This sequence encodes CAWSAGQGGWETQYF.

The rearrangement uses TRBV6-5 and TRBJ1-1; D not certain. Trimming left V 0 bases short and J 5 bases short, with 16 bases between. The CDR3 is made up of 16 amino acids. Germline assignment: CDR1 MNHEY and CDR2 SVGAGI. For the CDR3, the DNA is TGTGCCAGCAGTTACTCGAGCGTTACGCCTAGGACTGAAGCTTTCTTT. This codes for CASSYSSVTPRTEAFF.

The chain combines TRBV14 with TRBJ1-5; D not resolved. Germline V CDR1 and CDR2: SGHDN, FVKESK. Trimming removed 4 bases at V and 2 bases at J, with 9 bases between. CDR3 length: 14 amino acids. The CDR3 coding sequence is TGTGCCAGCAGCCCCCCTGGCCGCAATCAGCCCCAGCATTTT. This codes for CASSPPGRNQPQHF.

V and J are TRBV12-2 and TRBJ1-3. TRBV12-2 is recorded as a pseudogene. The CDR3 is made up of 14 amino acids. CDR3 residues: CASRFLWRGNTIYF. The CDR3 coding sequence is TGTGCAAGTCGCTTTCTGTGGCGGGGAAACACCATATATTTT.

The genes are TRBV7-9 and TRBJ2-2; 8 nucleotides agree with TRBD2. CDR1 is SEHNR and CDR2 is FQNEAQ in the germline V gene (reference sequence). V shed 5 bases, J shed 0 bases, and the junction held 5 bases outside the gene matches. The CDR3 sequence is 16 residues long. CDR3 coding DNA: TGTGCCAGCAGCGGAATAGCGGGGACGAACACCGGGGAGCTGTTTTTT. Encoded protein: CASSGIAGTNTGELFF. Drawing the rest from reference TRBV7-9 and TRBJ2-2, the complete variable domain is DTGVSQNPRHKITKRGQNVTFRCDPISEHNRLYWYRQTLGQGPEFLTYFQNEAQLEKSRLLSDRFSAERPKGSFSTLEIQRTEQGDSAMYLCASSGIAGTNTGELFFGEGSRLTVL.

This chain links TRBV27 with TRBJ2-2, with 7 bases lining up with TRBD1. Germline CDR1 MNHEY, CDR2 SMNVEV (reference sequence). This CDR3 contains 16 residues. After removal of 1 base from V and 4 bases from J, the junction contained 6 bases not matched to a gene. The CDR3 region is CASSLLASGGTGELFF. The CDR3 DNA reads TGTGCCAGCAGTTTATTGGCCTCAGGGGGCACCGGGGAGCTGTTTTTT.

Only a few counts were recorded for this clone. The CDR3 protein is CASSFGGGREQFF. The CDR3 DNA follows: TGTGCCAGCAGCTTTGGCGGGGGTAGGGAGCAGTTCTTC. The rearrangement joins TRBV5-6 to TRBJ2-1; the match to TRBD2 covers 7 bases. After removal of 2 bases from V and 10 bases from J, the junction contained 6 bases not matched to a gene. Germline assignment: CDR1 SGHDT and CDR2 YYEEEE. The CDR3 is 13 amino acids.

The V and J genes are TRBV27 and TRBJ1-2, with a weak D call TRBD1 (5 bases). Germline V gives CDR1 MNHEY, CDR2 SMNVEV (reference sequence). V was pared by 10 bases and J by 2 bases, with 17 bases between. CDR3 length: 14 residues. DNA of the CDR3: TGTGCCACCAGGCCCCGACAGCCAAACTATGGCTACACCTTC. Translating gives CATRPRQPNYGYTF.

The chain links TRBV10-2 to TRBJ1-4, with D possibly being TRBD1 (5 bases). Germline V lookup: CDR1 WSHSY, CDR2 SAAADI. Trimming shortened V by 6 bases and J by 8 bases, and 13 bases separated the two germline ends. The CDR3 contains 13 residues. DNA for the CDR3: TGCGCCAGCAGCCCCGCGGGGGGAGAAAAACTGTTTTTT. Protein: CASSPAGGEKLFF.